What follows are 16 T cell receptor beta chains derived from one specimen sequenced in a study of a mutant IDH1 vaccine in newly diagnosed glioma. Antigens of these TCRs are unknown. The time point: week 47, end of study. Topical imiquimod was applied with each vaccine dose, which held 300 ug of mutant IDH1 20-mer peptide. Assay used: immunoSEQ multiplex PCR; TCRdb lists only in-frame clones, some missing. Among about 56,000 clones, over 70% were seen once, and the ten largest hold roughly 5.4%. The sample in question was PBMCs, obtained from a glioma patient whose treatment included an IDH1 peptide vaccine. All receptors derive from a middle-aged man with glioma.

The table lists this clone with a few counts. J is TRBJ1-6 and V is TRBV2; 9 positions match TRBD1. In germline, CDR1 is SNHLY, CDR2 FYNNEI. The CDR3 has 15 residues. V dropped 7 bases and J dropped 6; count of bases not matched to a gene: 7. The DNA for the CDR3 is TGTGCCAGCAATCGACAGGGGGGTTTTAATTCACCCCTCCACTTT. This encodes CASNRQGGFNSPLHF.

This clone was seen a few times. The rearrangement joins TRBV5-1 to TRBJ1-3, with 9 bases identical to TRBD1. The CDR3 length is 16 residues. J was trimmed by 2 bases and V by 2 bases; bases with no gene match: 5. Germline V gene sequence: CDR1 SGHRS, CDR2 YFSETQ. The CDR3 DNA sequence: TGCGCCAGCAGCTTCGACGGACAGGGGACTGGAAACACCATATATTTT. Its protein is CASSFDGQGTGNTIYF.

The rearrangement joins TRBV18 to TRBJ1-2, with TRBD1 identical over 7 bases. Per the germline V gene, CDR1 is KGHSH and CDR2 is LQKENI. The CDR3 totals 17 residues. The ends lost 0 bases at V and 2 bases at J; junction bases unmatched: 9. The CDR3 sequence: CASSPPSSAGGNYGYTF. Written as DNA, the CDR3 is TGTGCCAGCTCACCACCAAGTTCGGCAGGGGGGAACTATGGCTACACCTTC. The full variable domain, its missing parts supplied by reference TRBV18 and TRBJ1-2, is NAGVMQNPRHLVRRRGQEARLRCSPMKGHSHVYWYRQLPEEGLKFMVYLQKENIIDESGMPKERFSAEFPKEGPSILRIQQVVRGDSAAYFCASSPPSSAGGNYGYTFGSGTRLTVV.

This clone was recorded a few times. This chain links TRBV2 with TRBJ1-1, with D hard to call. Trimming pared 6 bases from V and 0 bases from J, leaving 11 bases between. The CDR3 contains 14 residues. Germline V gives CDR1 SNHLY, CDR2 FYNNEI. The CDR3 DNA reads as TGTGCCAGCAGCGAGCTACATTTGAACACTGAAGCTTTCTTT. Protein sequence: CASSELHLNTEAFF.

The gene calls are TRBV27 and TRBJ1-4, with 7 bases matching TRBD1. Germline V gene lookup returns CDR1 MNHEY and CDR2 SMNVEV (reference sequence). This CDR3 is built from 15 residues. The V and J ends lost 5 bases and 4 bases, in that order; junction bases with no gene match: 7. CDR3 loop: CASSPGGLGNEKLFF. The CDR3 nucleotides read TGTGCCAGCAGTCCAGGGGGTCTAGGTAATGAAAAACTGTTTTTT. Supplemented by reference TRBV27 and TRBJ1-4, the full variable domain reads EAQVTQNPRYLITVTGKKLTVTCSQNMNHEYMSWYRQDPGLGLRQIYYSMNVEVTDKGDVPEGYKVSRKEKRNFPLILESPSPNQTSLYFCASSPGGLGNEKLFFGSGTQLSVL.

The chain couples TRBV6-5 to TRBJ1-6; 10 bases are shared with TRBD1. The CDR3 sequence is 14 residues long. After removal of 8 bases from V and 10 bases from J, the junction contained 8 bases not matched to a gene. Germline assignment: CDR1 MNHEY and CDR2 SVGAGI. Here the CDR3 DNA reads TGTGCCAGCTACGAGAGGGACAGGGGATCACCCCTCCACTTT. Residues: CASYERDRGSPLHF.

A single count supports this clone. The V and J genes are TRBV29-1 and TRBJ2-7; D not resolved. The CDR3 runs 10 residues. Germline V gene lookup returns CDR1 SQVTM and CDR2 ANQGSEA. V gave up 4 bases and J gave up 6 bases, with 7 bases separating them. The CDR3 loop is CSVGGVEQYF. In DNA form, the CDR3 reads TGCAGCGTTGGGGGTGTCGAGCAGTACTTC.

This clone was picked up a small number of times. The chain employs TRBV30 and TRBJ1-4, with 7 bases fitting TRBD1. The J segment lost 11 bases and the V segment lost 0 bases, leaving 12 bases of the junction unmatched. The CDR3 is 15 amino acids. The germline gives CDR1 GTSNPN, CDR2 SVGIG (reference sequence). CDR3 nucleotides: TGTGCCTGGAGTGTACTAAACAGGGGAGTAGGGAAACTGTTTTTT. Translated, it gives CAWSVLNRGVGKLFF.

The chain uses TRBV7-9 and TRBJ1-6; D not resolved. This CDR3 region has 13 residues. V lost 5 bases and J 7 bases, leaving 9 bases between the germline ends. Germline V lookup: CDR1 SEHNR, CDR2 FQNEAQ (reference sequence). The CDR3 DNA follows: TGTGCCAGCAGCGTCTTAGGGAATTCACCCCTCCACTTT. This codes for CASSVLGNSPLHF. The complete variable domain, with remaining parts taken from reference TRBV7-9 and TRBJ1-6, reads DTGVSQNPRHKITKRGQNVTFRCDPISEHNRLYWYRQTLGQGPEFLTYFQNEAQLEKSRLLSDRFSAERPKGSFSTLEIQRTEQGDSAMYLCASSVLGNSPLHFGNGTRLTVT.

The gene calls are TRBV9 and TRBJ2-1, with D possibly TRBD2 on 5 matching bases. Germline loops: CDR1 SGDLS, CDR2 YYNGEE. The V end lost 0 bases, the J end lost 2 bases, and 9 bases lay between the germline ends. The CDR3 length is 15 residues. Written as DNA, the CDR3 is TGTGCCAGCAGCGTAGGATTGGAGGCCTACAATGAGCAGTTCTTC. Translated: CASSVGLEAYNEQFF.

This clone appeared a few times. V usage is TRBV6-1 and J usage is TRBJ1-2; 8 nucleotides match TRBD1. Germline V gene sequence: CDR1 MNHNS, CDR2 SASEGT. Losses at the gene ends were 2 bases for V and 8 bases for J; bases not matched to a gene: 1. The CDR3 is 12 amino acids. The CDR3 sequence: CASSENRGGYTF. Here the CDR3 DNA reads TGTGCCAGCAGTGAAAACAGGGGGGGCTACACCTTC.

This chain joins TRBV4-3 and TRBJ2-7, with a tentative D call TRBD1 (6 bases). V was pared by 1 base and J by 6 bases, with 13 bases between. Germline V gene data show CDR1 as LGHNA and CDR2 as YSLEER. This CDR3 contains 14 residues. CDR3 sequence (DNA): TGCGCCAGCAGCCAAGTTACAGGGATAGGCGAGCAGTACTTC. Protein product: CASSQVTGIGEQYF.

This clone was found a few times. The V gene is TRBV5-1, the J gene TRBJ1-2; 7 bases map to TRBD1. Germline V gene lookup returns CDR1 SGHRS and CDR2 YFSETQ. This CDR3 has 16 residues. Trimming removed 1 base from V and 1 base from J; junction bases left unmatched: 7. This CDR3 reads CASSLNGDRSNYGYTF. The DNA for the CDR3 is TGCGCCAGCAGCTTGAACGGGGACAGAAGTAACTATGGCTACACCTTC.

This clone was seen a handful of times. V usage is TRBV10-3 and J usage is TRBJ1-1, with unresolved D. Trimming shortened V by 3 bases and J by 0 bases, and 14 bases separated the two germline ends. The CDR3 runs 16 residues. Germline CDR1 is ENHRY and CDR2 is SYGVKD. DNA of the CDR3: TGTGCCATCAGTGAATATGGGAATTCGATGAACACTGAAGCTTTCTTT. Protein sequence: CAISEYGNSMNTEAFF.

The genes are TRBV5-6 and TRBJ2-3, with a weak D call TRBD2 (5 bases). The CDR3 contains 15 residues. The germline gives CDR1 SGHDT, CDR2 YYEEEE. The germline V and J ends were trimmed by 6 bases and 3 bases, with 17 bases remaining between them. CDR3 coding DNA: TGTGCCAGCACCGAACCTCGGGGTGGAACAGATACGCAGTATTTT. Its translation: CASTEPRGGTDTQYF.

The rearrangement links TRBV5-1 to TRBJ1-1; D is possibly TRBD1 (5 bases). The length of the CDR3 is 14 residues. CDR1 and CDR2 from the germline V gene are SGHRS and YFSETQ. Trimming left V 4 bases short and J 1 base short, with 11 bases between. This CDR3 reads CASSAGTGNTEAFF. The CDR3 DNA reads TGCGCCAGCAGCGCAGGTACAGGGAACACTGAAGCTTTCTTT.